The T cell receptor (beta chain) under discussion was sequenced for a study of shared clonotypes between healthy human individuals. The germline gives CDR1 KGHSH, CDR2 LQKENI. The CDR3 covers 15 residues. V was clipped by 2 bases and J by 4 bases; unmatched bases: 5. Produced via immunoSEQ multiplex PCR; TCRdb's table is partial and in-frame only. The sample lists over 1.5 million clones; approximately 98% were seen once. The chain recombines TRBV18 with TRBJ1-1; TRBD1 matches 9 bases. The specimen was naive CD4+ T cells sorted from blood. Subset given: CD45RA+ positively selected. The source of this sequence is a man aged 25 to 40 in good health. This CDR3 is CASSPGTGIRTEAFF. CDR3 sequence (DNA): TGTGCCAGCTCACCAGGGACAGGGATCCGCACTGAAGCTTTCTTT.